The clone carrying this T cell receptor (beta chain) was detected only once. A Seattle source enrolled patients during active infection and followed them longitudinally. This sample is part of a study of blood T cell repertoires in COVID-19. Study-level background: Collection of acute and convalescent COVID-19 samples took place in the United States, Italy and Spain. The analysed material was cDNA or gDNA that came from T cells, B-cell-depleted T cells, or PBMCs.

Per the authors' pipeline: From reference gene primer amplification, estimates of nucleated cell counts were derived. The protocol was immunoSEQ multiplex PCR, while the TCRdb copy is restricted to in-frame clones and leaves out a portion. The V and J calls and clone size come from that table; D and trimming were worked out from the DNA. The sample comprises roughly 38,000 clones, approximately 81% of which are singletons, and 1.5% to 2% rests with the top ten. The sequenced sample consisted of peripheral blood. The receptor's source is a man in his sixties with COVID-19, enrolled during active disease.

CDR3 DNA sequence: TGTGCCACCAGCAGAGATCCCTCTCGAGTAGAAAAACTGTTTTTT. Its protein is CATSRDPSRVEKLFF. The V and J genes are TRBV15 and TRBJ1-4; unclear D gene. Trimming took off 0 bases at V and 8 bases at J, with 13 bases between the two ends. The CDR3 runs to 15 residues. Looked up from germline, CDR1 is LNHNV and CDR2 is YYDKDF (reference sequence).